Shown below are 23 T cell receptor beta chains from a single sample sequenced in a study of shared clonotypes between healthy human individuals. Produced via immunoSEQ multiplex PCR; TCRdb's table is partial and in-frame only. The data hold millions of clones, with around nine tenths observed a single time. Source material: naive CD4+ T cells sorted from blood. Subset meaning: CD45RA+ positively selected. The receptor source for this set is a man between 18 and 29 years old in good health.

The J gene is TRBJ2-1, the V gene TRBV11-3; 13 positions match TRBD2. The CDR3 spans 18 residues. Losses at the gene ends were 2 bases for V and 3 bases for J; bases not matched to a gene: 7. Germline V lookup: CDR1 SGHNT, CDR2 YENEEA. The CDR3 DNA is TGTGCCAGCAGCTTATCGTTCGGGACTAGCGGGAACTACAATGAGCAGTTCTTC. This encodes CASSLSFGTSGNYNEQFF.

This clone has more than one count but fewer than ten. The chain recombines TRBV28 with TRBJ1-2; D may be TRBD1 (5 bases). CDR1 is MDHEN and CDR2 is SYDVKM in the germline V gene. Trimming shortened V by 5 bases and J by 4 bases, and 5 bases separated the two germline ends. CDR3 length: 11 amino acids. The CDR3 loop is CASSDSYGYTF. The CDR3 DNA is TGTGCCAGCAGTGACAGCTATGGCTACACCTTC.

This clone turned up a few times. This chain connects TRBV11-1 to TRBJ1-1; D remains ambiguous. CDR3 length: 13 amino acids. Germline V gene lookup returns CDR1 SGHAT and CDR2 FQDESV (reference sequence). The ends were cut back, 5 bases at V and 1 base at J, with 8 bases in the middle. CDR3 region: CASSHGGNTEAFF. The CDR3 DNA sequence: TGTGCCAGCAGCCACGGAGGGAACACTGAAGCTTTCTTT.

The sample holds a few counts of this clone. This rearrangement joins TRBV29-1 to TRBJ1-1; D is unclear. The CDR3 runs to 12 residues. Trimming cost V 7 bases and J 3 bases, with 12 bases left between them. Germline CDR1 reads SQVTM; CDR2 reads ANQGSEA. The CDR3 sequence: CSAQNGDTEAFF. Here the CDR3 DNA reads TGCAGCGCTCAAAACGGCGACACTGAAGCTTTCTTT.

The V gene is TRBV5-6, the J gene TRBJ1-5; a weak D match, TRBD1 (6 bases). Trimming removed 0 bases at V and 2 bases at J, with 9 bases between. CDR3 length: 15 residues. Germline-derived CDR1 and CDR2 are SGHDT and YYEEEE. CDR3 sequence: CASSLGGQRNQPQHF. CDR3 DNA sequence: TGTGCCAGCAGCTTGGGTGGACAGCGCAATCAGCCCCAGCATTTT. Combining the CDR3 with reference TRBV5-6 and TRBJ1-5 gives the whole variable domain DAGVTQSPTHLIKTRGQQVTLRCSPKSGHDTVSWYQQALGQGPQFIFQYYEEEERQRGNFPDRFSGHQFPNYSSELNVNALLLGDSALYLCASSLGGQRNQPQHFGDGTRLSIL.

The chain employs TRBV6-6 and TRBJ1-5, with D uncertain. Germline CDR1 reads MNHNY; CDR2 reads SVGAGI (reference sequence). The CDR3 runs 12 residues. V gave up 8 bases and J gave up 4 bases, with 9 bases separating them. The DNA for the CDR3 is TGTGCCAGCTCGAGGGAAAATCAGCCCCAGCATTTT. This sequence encodes CASSRENQPQHF.

The chain links TRBV15 to TRBJ2-5; D not certain. The CDR3 loop spans 13 amino acids. Trimming took 4 bases from V and 1 from J, leaving 7 bases between them. Germline-derived CDR1 and CDR2 are LNHNV and YYDKDF (reference sequence). In DNA form, the CDR3 reads TGTGCCACCAGCAAATCTAGCCAAGAGACCCAGTACTTC. Protein: CATSKSSQETQYF.

In regard to this clone: Other DNA variants within this sample encode the same CDR3. This chain uses TRBV30 with TRBJ1-1; D possibly corresponds to TRBD1 (5 bases). Germline V CDR1 and CDR2: GTSNPN, SVGIG (reference sequence). CDR3 length: 11 residues. V was pared by 0 bases and J by 8 bases, with 7 bases between. This CDR3 is CAWSVPGEAFF. The CDR3 bases are TGTGCCTGGAGTGTGCCAGGGGAAGCTTTCTTT.

This clone is a singleton in its sample. Other DNA variants within this sample encode the same CDR3. The rearrangement uses TRBV20-1 and TRBJ1-2, with D perhaps matching TRBD1 (5 bases). The length of the CDR3 is 11 residues. Deletions cut 6 bases from V and 3 bases from J, with 8 bases between. Per germline, CDR1 DFQATT and CDR2 SNEGSKA (reference sequence). CDR3 DNA sequence: TGCAGTGCAAAGACAGACTATGGCTACACCTTC. This codes for CSAKTDYGYTF.

The genes are TRBV6-6 and TRBJ2-5; TRBD1 matches at 8 bases. Losses at the gene ends were 4 bases for V and 4 bases for J; bases not matched to a gene: 5. This CDR3 region has 14 residues. Germline assignment: CDR1 MNHNY and CDR2 SVGAGI (reference sequence). CDR3 in amino acids: CASSSRQGRETQYF. The DNA for the CDR3 is TGTGCCAGCAGTTCCCGACAGGGGAGAGAGACCCAGTACTTC.

This clone has a single count. This chain links TRBV5-1 with TRBJ2-5, with TRBD2 matching 9 bases. V lost 9 bases and J lost 2; bases outside the gene matches: 8. The length of the CDR3 is 14 residues. Germline V gene data show CDR1 as SGHRS and CDR2 as YFSETQ. The CDR3 DNA sequence: TGCGCCACCACAGCTAGCGGGAAACAAGAGACCCAGTACTTC. This sequence encodes CATTASGKQETQYF.

This clone was seen only once. The chain employs TRBV5-4 and TRBJ2-1; D possibly matches TRBD1 or TRBD2 (7 bases each). Germline assignment: CDR1 SGHNT and CDR2 YYREEE (reference sequence). V gave up 4 bases and J gave up 6 bases, with 14 bases separating them. The CDR3 totals 14 residues. The CDR3 here is CASSNRGGGNEQFF. CDR3 DNA: TGTGCCAGCAGCAACAGGGGAGGGGGCAATGAGCAGTTCTTC.

This rearrangement joins TRBV5-6 to TRBJ2-5; 7 nucleotides align to TRBD1. The tail of the sequence fits TRBJ2-7 better, so the J call may be wrong. The CDR3 is made up of 13 amino acids. Looked up from germline, CDR1 is SGHDT and CDR2 is YYEEEE. CDR3 residues: CASSFDRAYEQYF. The CDR3 DNA reads TGTGCCAGCAGCTTTGACAGGGCATACGAGCAGTACTTC.

The chain uses TRBV5-1 and TRBJ1-1, with D hard to call. The V gene lost 3 bases and the J gene lost 0 bases, with 9 bases spanning the gap. The CDR3 length is 14 residues. Germline V CDR1 and CDR2: SGHRS, YFSETQ. In nucleotides, the CDR3 is TGCGCCAGCAGCTACGGGAATTTGAACACTGAAGCTTTCTTT. It translates to CASSYGNLNTEAFF.

This sequence joins TRBV28 and TRBJ1-5, with D perhaps matching TRBD1 (5 bases). There are 14 residues in the CDR3. V was trimmed by 8 bases and J by 0 bases, leaving 11 bases between them. CDR1 MDHEN and CDR2 SYDVKM come from the germline V gene. The CDR3 sequence is CASRDPYSNQPQHF. CDR3 in DNA: TGTGCCAGCCGGGACCCCTATAGCAATCAGCCCCAGCATTTT.

This clone showed up just once. The V and J genes are TRBV2 and TRBJ2-4; D is ambiguous. The germline V gene has CDR1 SNHLY and CDR2 FYNNEI. The CDR3 runs 17 residues. V was cut by 0 bases and J by 0 bases, with 12 bases left in between. CDR3 sequence (DNA): TGTGCCAGCAGTGAAGCCATGAGGACGGTAGCCAAAAACATTCAGTACTTC. It codes for CASSEAMRTVAKNIQYF.

J is TRBJ2-1 and V is TRBV11-2; 7 nucleotides agree with TRBD2. CDR3 length equals 16 residues. CDR1 is SGHAT, CDR2 FQNNGV, per germline. Trimming cost V 2 bases and J 0 bases; bases outside gene matches: 4. The CDR3 DNA is TGTGCCAGCAGCTTACTCGGGGGGAGCTCCTACAATGAGCAGTTCTTC. Protein sequence: CASSLLGGSSYNEQFF. Filled out from reference TRBV11-2 and TRBJ2-1, the complete variable domain reads EAGVAQSPRYKIIEKRQSVAFWCNPISGHATLYWYQQILGQGPKLLIQFQNNGVVDDSQLPKDRFSAERLKGVDSTLKIQPAKLEDSAVYLCASSLLGGSSYNEQFFGPGTRLTVL.

The V gene is TRBV6-4, the J gene TRBJ1-1; D is possibly TRBD1 (6 bases). The CDR3 totals 15 residues. The V gene lost 10 bases and the J gene lost 0 bases, with 18 bases spanning the gap. Germline values: CDR1 MRHNA, CDR2 SNTAGT. The CDR3 DNA reads TGTGCCACTCTGGGGGGGGCCGAAATGAACACTGAAGCTTTCTTT. Amino acids: CATLGGAEMNTEAFF.

V usage is TRBV5-5 and J usage is TRBJ1-4, with a tentative D call TRBD1 (5 bases). Germline V CDR1 and CDR2: SGHKS, YYEKEE (reference sequence). CDR3 length equals 13 residues. Between the trimmed V and J ends, which lost 6 bases and 8 bases, there was a span of 14 bases. CDR3 coding DNA: TGTGCCAGCAAACAGCCGGGGGAGGAAAAACTGTTTTTT. This encodes CASKQPGEEKLFF.

The chain couples TRBV25-1 to TRBJ2-1, with D hard to call. Trimming stripped 3 bases from V and 3 bases from J, with 6 bases between. Germline V gene lookup returns CDR1 MGHDK and CDR2 SYGVNS. The CDR3 is 13 amino acids. The CDR3 bases are TGTGCCAGCAGTGATTGGGACTACAATGAGCAGTTCTTC. It is translated as CASSDWDYNEQFF.

The rearrangement joins TRBV27 to TRBJ2-6; 11 bases fit TRBD2. The germline V gene encodes CDR1 MNHEY and CDR2 SMNVEV (reference sequence). The CDR3 runs 17 residues. V lost 4 bases, J lost 3 bases, and 5 bases stayed unmatched. CDR3 coding DNA: TGTGCCAGCAGTTGGGTAGCGGGGGGGCTTGGGGCCAACGTCCTGACTTTC. It translates to CASSWVAGGLGANVLTF.

V gene TRBV6-5 combines with J gene TRBJ1-1; D remains unclear. The CDR3 covers 14 residues. The germline CDR1 and CDR2 sequences are MNHEY and SVGAGI. Between the trimmed V and J ends, which lost 2 bases and 4 bases, there was a span of 11 bases. CDR3 DNA sequence: TGTGCCAGCAGTTACGGAGGGTTTGGCACTGAAGCTTTCTTT. Residues: CASSYGGFGTEAFF.

J is TRBJ1-5 and V is TRBV5-4, with D perhaps TRBD1 (5 bases). The CDR3 is 15 residues long. Germline V lookup: CDR1 SGHNT, CDR2 YYREEE (reference sequence). With 1 base removed from V and 5 bases from J, the gap between germline ends came to 13 bases. Here the CDR3 DNA reads TGTGCCAGCAGCTTGTTAGGGGCAGCGGATCAGCCCCAGCATTTT. It yields the protein CASSLLGAADQPQHF.